The entry that follows covers one T cell receptor (beta chain) sequence. No antigen is known for it. Base qualities are not at hand, and no much larger clone is one base apart. Patients with a history of autoimmune disease or receiving systemic immunosuppression were excluded from the trial. Peripheral blood for TCR sequencing was collected from all dose cohorts at baseline, on cycle 4 day 1, and on cycle 7 day 1. The samples were drawn from a first-in-human, open-label, multicenter phase I dose-escalation trial of ivuxolimab. Adults with locally advanced or metastatic melanoma, renal cell carcinoma, hepatocellular carcinoma or head and neck squamous cell carcinoma were enrolled in the trial. Before TCR sequencing, CD4+ and CD8+ T cells were separately sorted from peripheral blood. The germline V gene sets CDR1 to KGHSH and CDR2 to LQKENI. V and J are truncated by 4 bases and 1 base respectively, leaving an intervening sequence of 7 bases. Spanning cysteine to phenylalanine, the CDR3 consists of 13 amino acids. Only the CDR3 part of the read is kept: 39 bases, read in frame from the first base.

This sample is drawn from a study of OX40 agonist ivuxolimab in advanced cancers. For the study in its entirety: Ivuxolimab was an agonistic, fully human IgG2 monoclonal antibody directed against OX40 (CD134), a costimulatory receptor. Intravenous ivuxolimab was administered to patients every 2 weeks at six dose levels: 0.01, 0.1, 0.3, 1.5, 3 and 10 mg/kg. Of the approximately 54 dose-escalation patients, hepatocellular carcinoma was present in around 20, melanoma in around 15, renal cell carcinoma in 9 and head and neck cancer in 9. The dose-escalation cohort was 82.7% male with a mean age of approximately 59 years, ranging from about 20 to 85. Patients were allowed to have had prior anti-PD-1, anti-PD-L1 or anti-CTLA-4 therapy, and 40% to 45% of the dose-escalation patients had previously received checkpoint inhibitors. Partial responses occurred in three dose-escalation patients: two with cutaneous melanoma and one with hepatocellular carcinoma. Peripheral TCRbeta sequencing aimed to test whether ivuxolimab altered TCR sequence diversity and caused clonal T-cell expansion. The monotherapy dose-escalation portion (N ≈ 55 patients) of the phase I ivuxolimab trial is reported in the paper. What the authors observed across the whole study: On average, CD8+ T cells showed more expanded clones than CD4+ T cells after ivuxolimab. Low levels of normalized T-cell clonal expansion were also seen in some nonresponding patients. Antigen specificity was not determined for the clonally expanded peripheral T cells. At doses from 0.1 to 3.0 mg/kg, clonal expansion was seen in both CD4+ and CD8+ blood T cells between baseline and week 6. In the 0.1-3.0 mg/kg groups, partial responders were among the patients with the lowest normalized peripheral clonal expansion, particularly in CD8+ T cells.

Genomic DNA was isolated from the sorted cells so that the TCRbeta CDR3 region could be sequenced. The immunoSEQ Assay was used to sequence the TCRbeta CDR3 regions. TCRdb took over this immuneACCESS table, retaining in-frame rearrangements with V and J assigned. Such tables are incomplete; in checked studies, under half of the missing clones stem from an unresolved V gene, and the remainder is unexplained. The sample data list 100,000 to 110,000 clones, and approximately 90% of these were observed just once. Of the sample, around 0.58% falls within the top ten clones. Sequencing used CD4+ or CD8+ T cells sorted from blood, obtained in a trial of the OX40 agonist ivuxolimab. The V gene is TRBV18 and the J gene is TRBJ2-5; the D segment might be TRBD1 or TRBD2, since each matches 5 bases. This clonotype was obtained from an adult with an advanced solid tumor such as melanoma, head and neck, liver or kidney cancer. The DNA sequence is TGTGCCAGCTCACGGGACCCCCAAGAGACCCAGTACTTC. It is translated as CASSRDPQETQYF. When the CDR3 is completed using the reference TRBV18 and TRBJ2-5 genes on either side, the full variable domain is NAGVMQNPRHLVRRRGQEARLRCSPMKGHSHVYWYRQLPEEGLKFMVYLQKENIIDESGMPKERFSAEFPKEGPSILRIQQVVRGDSAAYFCASSRDPQETQYFGPGTRLLVL.